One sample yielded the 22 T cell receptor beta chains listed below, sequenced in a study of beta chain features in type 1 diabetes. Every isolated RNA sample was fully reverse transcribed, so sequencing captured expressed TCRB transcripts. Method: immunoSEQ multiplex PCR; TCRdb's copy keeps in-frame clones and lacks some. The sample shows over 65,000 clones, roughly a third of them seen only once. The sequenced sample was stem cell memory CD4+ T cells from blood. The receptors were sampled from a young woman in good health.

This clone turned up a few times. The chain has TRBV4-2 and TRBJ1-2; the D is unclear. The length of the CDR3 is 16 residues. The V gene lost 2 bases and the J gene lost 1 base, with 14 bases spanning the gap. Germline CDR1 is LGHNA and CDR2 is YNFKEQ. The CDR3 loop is CASSQSVGVINYGYTF. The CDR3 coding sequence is TGTGCCAGCAGCCAATCGGTGGGCGTCATTAACTATGGCTACACCTTC.

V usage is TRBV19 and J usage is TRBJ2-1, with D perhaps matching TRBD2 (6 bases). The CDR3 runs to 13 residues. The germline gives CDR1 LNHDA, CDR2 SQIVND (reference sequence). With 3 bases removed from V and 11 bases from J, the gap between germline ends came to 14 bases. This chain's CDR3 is CASSMGTQIQQFF. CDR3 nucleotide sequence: TGTGCCAGTAGTATGGGGACTCAAATCCAGCAGTTCTTC. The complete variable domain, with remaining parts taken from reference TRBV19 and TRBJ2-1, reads DGGITQSPKYLFRKEGQNVTLSCEQNLNHDAMYWYRQDPGQGLRLIYYSQIVNDFQKGDIAEGYSVSREKKESFPLTVTSAQKNPTAFYLCASSMGTQIQQFFGPGTRLTVL.

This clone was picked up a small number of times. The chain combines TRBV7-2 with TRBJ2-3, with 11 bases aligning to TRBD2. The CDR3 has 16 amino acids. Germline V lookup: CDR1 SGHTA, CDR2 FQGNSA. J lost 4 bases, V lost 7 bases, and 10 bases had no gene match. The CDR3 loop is CASKTGTSGPADTQYF. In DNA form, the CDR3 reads TGTGCCAGCAAAACCGGGACTAGCGGCCCCGCAGATACGCAGTATTTT.

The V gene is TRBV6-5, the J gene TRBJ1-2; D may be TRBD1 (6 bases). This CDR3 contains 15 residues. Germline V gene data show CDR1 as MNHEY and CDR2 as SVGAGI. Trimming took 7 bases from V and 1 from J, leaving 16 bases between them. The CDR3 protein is CASMSRGGFNYGYTF. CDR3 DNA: TGTGCCAGCATGTCGAGGGGGGGGTTTAACTATGGCTACACCTTC.

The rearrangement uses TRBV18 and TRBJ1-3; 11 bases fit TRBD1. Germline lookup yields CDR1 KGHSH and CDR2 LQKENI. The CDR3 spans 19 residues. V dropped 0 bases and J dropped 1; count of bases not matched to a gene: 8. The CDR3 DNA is TGTGCCAGCTCACCACCCAGGACAGGGGGCGCCGAGTCTGGAAACACCATATATTTT. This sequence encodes CASSPPRTGGAESGNTIYF.

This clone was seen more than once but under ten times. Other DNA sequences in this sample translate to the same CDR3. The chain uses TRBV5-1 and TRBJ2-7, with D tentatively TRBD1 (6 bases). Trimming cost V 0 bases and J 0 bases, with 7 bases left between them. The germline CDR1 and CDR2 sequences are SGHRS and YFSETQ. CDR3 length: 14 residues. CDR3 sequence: CASSLAGASYEQYF. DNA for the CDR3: TGCGCCAGCAGCTTGGCAGGGGCCTCCTACGAGCAGTACTTC.

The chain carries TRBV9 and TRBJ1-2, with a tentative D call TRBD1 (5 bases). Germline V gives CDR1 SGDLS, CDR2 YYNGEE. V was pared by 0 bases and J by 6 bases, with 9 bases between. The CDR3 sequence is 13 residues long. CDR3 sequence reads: CASSVEGLDGYTF. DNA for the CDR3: TGTGCCAGCAGCGTAGAGGGGTTAGATGGCTACACCTTC. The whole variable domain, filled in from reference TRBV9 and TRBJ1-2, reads DSGVTQTPKHLITATGQRVTLRCSPRSGDLSVYWYQQSLDQGLQFLIQYYNGEERAKGNILERFSAQQFPDLHSELNLSSLELGDSALYFCASSVEGLDGYTFGSGTRLTVV.

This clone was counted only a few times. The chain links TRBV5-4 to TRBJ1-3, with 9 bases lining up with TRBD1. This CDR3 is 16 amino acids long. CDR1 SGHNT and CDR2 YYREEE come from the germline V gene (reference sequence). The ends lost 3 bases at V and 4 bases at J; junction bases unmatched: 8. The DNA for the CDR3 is TGTGCCAGCAGCTCCCACGGACAGGGGAAAGGAAACACCATATATTTT. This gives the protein CASSSHGQGKGNTIYF.

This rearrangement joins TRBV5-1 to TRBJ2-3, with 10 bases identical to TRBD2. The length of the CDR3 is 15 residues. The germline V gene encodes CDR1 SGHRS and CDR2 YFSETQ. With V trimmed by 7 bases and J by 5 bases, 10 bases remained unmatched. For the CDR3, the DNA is TGCGCCAGCCGATTAGCGGGAGGTCGAATAGATACGCAGTATTTT. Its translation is CASRLAGGRIDTQYF.

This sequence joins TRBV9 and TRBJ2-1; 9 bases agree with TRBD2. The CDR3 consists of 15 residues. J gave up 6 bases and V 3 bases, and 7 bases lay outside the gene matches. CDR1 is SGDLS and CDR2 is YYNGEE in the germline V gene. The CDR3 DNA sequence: TGTGCCAGCAGCGCCACCGGGACTAGCATCAATGAGCAGTTCTTC. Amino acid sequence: CASSATGTSINEQFF.

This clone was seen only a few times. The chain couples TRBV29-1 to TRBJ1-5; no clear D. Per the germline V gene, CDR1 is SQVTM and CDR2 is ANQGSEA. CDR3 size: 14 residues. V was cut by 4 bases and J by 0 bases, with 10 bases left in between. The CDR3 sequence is CSVATSNSNQPQHF. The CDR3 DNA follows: TGCAGCGTTGCGACTTCTAATAGCAATCAGCCCCAGCATTTT.

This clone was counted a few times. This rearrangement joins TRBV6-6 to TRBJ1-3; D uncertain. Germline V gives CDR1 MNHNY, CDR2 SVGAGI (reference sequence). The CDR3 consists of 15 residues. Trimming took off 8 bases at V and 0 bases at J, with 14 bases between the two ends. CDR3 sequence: CASGRSVASGNTIYF. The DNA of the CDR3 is TGTGCCAGCGGTAGGAGCGTGGCCTCTGGAAACACCATATATTTT.

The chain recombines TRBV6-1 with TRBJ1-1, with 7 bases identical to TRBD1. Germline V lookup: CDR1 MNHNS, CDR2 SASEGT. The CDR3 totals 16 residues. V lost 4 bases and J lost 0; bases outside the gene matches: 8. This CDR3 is CASSGLSGQMNTEAFF. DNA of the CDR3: TGTGCCAGCAGTGGCCTCTCGGGACAGATGAACACTGAAGCTTTCTTT.

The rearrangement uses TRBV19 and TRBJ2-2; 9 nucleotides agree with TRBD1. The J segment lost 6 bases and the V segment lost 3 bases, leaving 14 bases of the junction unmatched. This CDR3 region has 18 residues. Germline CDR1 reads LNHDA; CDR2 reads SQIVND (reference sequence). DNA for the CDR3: TGTGCCAGTAGTATGGGACAGGGCAGGTGGCTAGATGCCGGGGAGCTGTTTTTT. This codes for CASSMGQGRWLDAGELFF.

The CDR3 spells CAWSTGTDEKLFF. As DNA, the CDR3 is TGTGCCTGGAGTACTGGGACTGATGAAAAACTGTTTTTT. J is TRBJ1-4 and V is TRBV30; weak D call: TRBD1 (5 bases). Germline V gives CDR1 GTSNPN, CDR2 SVGIG (reference sequence). V was pared by 2 bases and J by 6 bases, with 10 bases between. The CDR3 runs 13 residues. Full variable domain (remainder filled in from reference TRBV30 and TRBJ1-4): SQTIHQWPATLVQPVGSPLSLECTVEGTSNPNLYWYRQAAGRGLQLLFYSVGIGQISSEVPQNLSASRPQDRQFILSSKKLLLSDSGFYLCAWSTGTDEKLFFGSGTQLSVL.

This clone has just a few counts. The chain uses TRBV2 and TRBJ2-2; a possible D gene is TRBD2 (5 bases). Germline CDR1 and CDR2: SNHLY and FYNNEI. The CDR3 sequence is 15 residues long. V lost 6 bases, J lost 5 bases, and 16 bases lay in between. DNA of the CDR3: TGTGCCAGCAGGGGAGCCAGGAGGAGGACCGGGGAGCTGTTTTTT. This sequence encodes CASRGARRRTGELFF.

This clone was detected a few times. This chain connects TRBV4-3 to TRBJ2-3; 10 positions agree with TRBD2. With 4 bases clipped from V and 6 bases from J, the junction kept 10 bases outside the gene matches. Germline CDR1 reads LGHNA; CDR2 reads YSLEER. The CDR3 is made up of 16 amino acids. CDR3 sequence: CASSPGTAGGPDTQYF. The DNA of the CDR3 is TGCGCCAGCAGCCCCGGGACAGCGGGGGGGCCCGATACGCAGTATTTT.

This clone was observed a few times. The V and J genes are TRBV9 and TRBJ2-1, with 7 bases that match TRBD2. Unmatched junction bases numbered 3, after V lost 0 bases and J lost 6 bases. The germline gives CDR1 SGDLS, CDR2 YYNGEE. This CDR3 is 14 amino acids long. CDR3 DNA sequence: TGTGCCAGCAGCGTAGATCCTAGCGGCAATGAGCAGTTCTTC. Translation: CASSVDPSGNEQFF.

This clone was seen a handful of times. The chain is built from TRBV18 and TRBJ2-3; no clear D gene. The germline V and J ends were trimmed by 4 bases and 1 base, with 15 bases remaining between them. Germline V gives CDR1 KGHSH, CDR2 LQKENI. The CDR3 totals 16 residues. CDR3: CASSLTVVGGTDTQYF. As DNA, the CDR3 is TGTGCCAGCTCACTCACCGTAGTCGGAGGCACAGATACGCAGTATTTT. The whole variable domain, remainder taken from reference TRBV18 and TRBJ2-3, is NAGVMQNPRHLVRRRGQEARLRCSPMKGHSHVYWYRQLPEEGLKFMVYLQKENIIDESGMPKERFSAEFPKEGPSILRIQQVVRGDSAAYFCASSLTVVGGTDTQYFGPGTRLTVL.

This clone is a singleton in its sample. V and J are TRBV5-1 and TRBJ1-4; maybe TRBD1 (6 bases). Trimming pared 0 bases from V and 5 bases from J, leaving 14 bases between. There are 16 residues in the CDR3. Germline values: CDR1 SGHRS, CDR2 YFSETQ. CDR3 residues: CASSLGGAGANEKLFF. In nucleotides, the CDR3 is TGCGCCAGCAGCTTGGGGGGTGCAGGGGCCAATGAAAAACTGTTTTTT.

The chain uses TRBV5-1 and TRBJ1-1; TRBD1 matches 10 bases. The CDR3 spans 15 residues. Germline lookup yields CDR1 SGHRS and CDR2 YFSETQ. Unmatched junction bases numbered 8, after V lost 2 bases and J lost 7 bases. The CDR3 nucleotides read TGCGCCAGCAGCTTATCCGGGACAGGGGCGGTTGAAGCTTTCTTT. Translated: CASSLSGTGAVEAFF.

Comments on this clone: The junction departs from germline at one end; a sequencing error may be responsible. The CDR3 nucleotides read TGTGCCAGCGAAGCGGGGGTTACCGTGGAGCTGTTTTTT. Its protein product is CASEAGVTVELFF. This chain links TRBV9 with TRBJ2-2; 8 bases fit TRBD2. Germline V gives CDR1 SGDLS, CDR2 YYNGEE. The CDR3 has 13 amino acids.